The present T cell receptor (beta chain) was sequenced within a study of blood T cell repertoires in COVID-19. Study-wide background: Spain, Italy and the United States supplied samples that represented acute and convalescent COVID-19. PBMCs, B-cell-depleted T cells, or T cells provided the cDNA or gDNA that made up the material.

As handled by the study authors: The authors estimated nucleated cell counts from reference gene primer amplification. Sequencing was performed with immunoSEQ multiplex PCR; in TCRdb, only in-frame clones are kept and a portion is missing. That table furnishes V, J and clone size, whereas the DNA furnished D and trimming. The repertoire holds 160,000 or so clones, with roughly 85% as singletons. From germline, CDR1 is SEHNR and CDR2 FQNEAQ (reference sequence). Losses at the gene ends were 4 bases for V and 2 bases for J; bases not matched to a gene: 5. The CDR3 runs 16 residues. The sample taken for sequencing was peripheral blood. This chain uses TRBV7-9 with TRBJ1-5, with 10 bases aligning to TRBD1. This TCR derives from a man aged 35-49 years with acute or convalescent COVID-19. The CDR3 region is CASSSGTGAGNQPQHF. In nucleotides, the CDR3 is TGTGCCAGCAGCTCCGGGACAGGGGCGGGCAATCAGCCCCAGCATTTT.